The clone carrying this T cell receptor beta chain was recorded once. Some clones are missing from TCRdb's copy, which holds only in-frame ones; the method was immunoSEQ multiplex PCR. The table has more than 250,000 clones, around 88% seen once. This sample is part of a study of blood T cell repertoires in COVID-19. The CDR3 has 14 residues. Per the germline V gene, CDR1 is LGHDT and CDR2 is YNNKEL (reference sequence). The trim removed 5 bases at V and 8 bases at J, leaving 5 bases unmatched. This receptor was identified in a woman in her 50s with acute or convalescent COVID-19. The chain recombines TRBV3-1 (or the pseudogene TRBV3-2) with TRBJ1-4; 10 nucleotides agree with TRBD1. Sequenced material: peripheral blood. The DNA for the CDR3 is TGTGCCAGCAGCTCTGGGACAGGGGTCGAAAAACTGTTTTTT. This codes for CASSSGTGVEKLFF.